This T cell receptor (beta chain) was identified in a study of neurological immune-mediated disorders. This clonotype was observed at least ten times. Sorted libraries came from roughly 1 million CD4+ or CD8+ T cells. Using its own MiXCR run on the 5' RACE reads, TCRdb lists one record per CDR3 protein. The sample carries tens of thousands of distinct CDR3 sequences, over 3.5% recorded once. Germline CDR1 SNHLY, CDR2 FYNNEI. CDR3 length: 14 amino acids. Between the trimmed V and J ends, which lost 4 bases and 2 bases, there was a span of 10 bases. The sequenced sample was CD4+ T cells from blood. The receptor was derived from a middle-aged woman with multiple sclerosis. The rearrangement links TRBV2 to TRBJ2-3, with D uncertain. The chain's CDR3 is CASSGRPPTDTQYF. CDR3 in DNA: TGTGCCAGCAGTGGACGTCCCCCCACAGATACGCAGTATTTT.